The present TCR beta chain was sequenced within a study of T-cell memory formation after mild COVID-19. CDR1 is DFQATT and CDR2 is SNEGSKA in the germline V gene (reference sequence). The CDR3 loop spans 15 amino acids. After removal of 3 bases from V and 4 bases from J, the junction contained 8 bases not matched to a gene. Whole-study findings and limits: The pre-infection memory compartment contained some responding clones, suggesting cross-reactive memory joined. Mostly located in CM and EM were contracting CD4+ clones, with contracting CD8+ clones located in EMRA. Later expanders leaned toward CD4+, whereas clones contracting from day 15 to 85 were balanced CD4/CD8.

TCRalpha and TCRbeta libraries used 5'RACE with constant-segment primers and UMIs. MiXCR, applied by TCRdb to the 5' RACE reads, yields one record per CDR3 protein. The repertoire holds more than 150,000 distinct CDR3 sequences, with 11% as singletons. In regard to this clonotype: Antigen specificity is unknown.

This clonotype was obtained from a young man who had mild COVID-19 (a few samples of this study predate the infection). Cell type and time point are not known. The specimen was PBMCs or a T cell subset sorted from them (not recorded which). The chain carries TRBV20-1 and TRBJ2-5; 10 bases fit TRBD1. CDR3 residues: CSARADRGRGETQYF. The DNA for the CDR3 is TGCAGTGCTAGGGCTGACAGGGGGCGCGGAGAGACCCAGTACTTC.